The rows below give T cell receptor beta chains drawn from one sample of a study of response to subunit inactivated influenza vaccine. TCRdb processed the RT-PCR reads anew with MiXCR; each CDR3 protein has one entry. Seen here are roughly 710,000 distinct CDR3 sequences, approximately 15% observed once, and the top ten hold roughly 7.6%. The sequencing here drew on PBMCs from blood, taken less than 15 days before vaccination. Receptor source: a man between 50 and 59 years old who received an inactivated influenza vaccine. CDR3s include the opening cysteine and the closing phenylalanine or tryptophan. A D gene is named only where the DNA matches it firmly. Not all rows give a size; the values are once, few, many and, for expanded clones, a class.

d_gene | j_gene | abundance | v_gene | CDR3aa | CDR3nt
. | TRBJ1-5 | few | TRBV27 | CASSLSSGWQPQHF | TGTGCCAGCAGTTTATCGAGCGGGTGGCAGCCCCAGCATTTT
. | TRBJ2-3 | . | TRBV7-9 | CASRPAGADTQYF | TGTGCCAGCAGACCGGCGGGCGCAGATACGCAGTATTTT
. | TRBJ2-7 | . | TRBV7-2 | CASSLVRTRPYEQYF | TGTGCCAGCAGCTTAGTTCGGACTCGCCCCTACGAGCAGTACTTC
TRBD2 | TRBJ2-2 | . | TRBV7-6 | CASSPVAGGTGELFF | TGTGCCAGCAGCCCTGTAGCGGGTGGGACCGGGGAGCTGTTTTTT
. | TRBJ2-1 | . | TRBV6-2/TRBV6-3 | CASRLDEYYEQFF | TGTGCCAGCAGACTAGACGAATACTACGAGCAGTTCTTC
. | TRBJ2-1 | many | TRBV12-3/TRBV12-4 | CASSLGGNRVEQFF | TGTGCCAGCAGTTTAGGGGGCAATAGAGTTGAGCAGTTCTTC
. | TRBJ2-3 | . | TRBV9 | CASSADTTNTQYF | TGTGCCAGCAGCGCTGACACCACGAATACGCAGTATTTT
. | TRBJ2-7 | . | TRBV4-1 | CASSQERHLTVEQYF | TGCGCCAGCAGCCAAGAACGACACCTGACTGTAGAGCAGTACTTC
. | TRBJ2-5 | . | TRBV2 | CASSDWDTETQYF | TGTGCCAGCAGTGATTGGGACACGGAGACCCAGTACTTC
. | TRBJ2-3 | few | TRBV15 | CATSPGIQGADTQYF | TGTGCCACCAGTCCAGGCATTCAGGGTGCAGATACGCAGTATTTT
. | TRBJ2-5 | many | TRBV12-3/TRBV12-4 | CASSLKYQETQYF | TGTGCCAGCAGTTTAAAGTACCAAGAGACCCAGTACTTC
. | TRBJ1-1 | few | TRBV5-1 | CASSLSVGTEAFF | TGCGCCAGCAGCTTGTCTGTGGGAACTGAAGCTTTCTTT
TRBD1 | TRBJ2-1 | few | TRBV6-2/TRBV6-3 | CASRSQGVSYNEQFF | TGTGCCAGCAGGTCACAGGGGGTTTCCTACAATGAGCAGTTCTTC
TRBD1 | TRBJ2-2 | . | TRBV4-1 | CASSPRQGADGELFF | TGCGCCAGCAGCCCACGACAGGGGGCGGACGGGGAGCTGTTTTTT
TRBD2 | TRBJ2-6 | many | TRBV6-5 | CASSWEGISGANVLTF | TGTGCCAGCAGTTGGGAGGGAATCTCTGGGGCCAACGTCCTGACTTTC
. | TRBJ2-1 | few | TRBV12-3/TRBV12-4 | CASSFQGRSWNEQFF | TGTGCCAGCAGTTTCCAGGGGCGCAGCTGGAATGAGCAGTTCTTC
TRBD2 | TRBJ2-5 | . | TRBV5-1 | CASSLAAGGHQETQYF | TGCGCCAGCAGCTTGGCCGCGGGGGGCCACCAAGAGACCCAGTACTTC
. | TRBJ2-1 | many | TRBV7-2 | CASSRESISGRPKSSYNEQFF | TGTGCCAGCAGCCGCGAGTCCATTAGCGGCCGCCCCAAGAGCTCCTACAATGAGCAGTTCTTC
. | TRBJ2-1 | many | TRBV7-2 | CASSLNGIYNEQFF | TGTGCCAGCAGCTTAAATGGGATCTACAATGAGCAGTTCTTC
TRBD2 | TRBJ2-2 | few | TRBV5-6 | CASSPFGGGLRYTGELFF | TGTGCCAGCAGCCCCTTCGGGGGGGGCCTCCGGTACACCGGGGAGCTGTTTTTT
. | TRBJ1-1 | . | TRBV6-2/TRBV6-3 | CASSYHPSSEAFF | TGTGCCAGCAGTTACCATCCGAGCTCTGAAGCTTTCTTT
TRBD1 | TRBJ1-1 | . | TRBV6-1 | CARPNRDRILKNEAFF | TGTGCCAGACCCAATCGGGACAGGATTTTAAAAAATGAAGCTTTCTTT
. | TRBJ2-1 | few | TRBV25-1 | CASSESRVAYNEQFF | TGTGCCAGCAGTGAATCAAGGGTGGCCTACAATGAGCAGTTCTTC
. | TRBJ2-7 | few | TRBV15 | CATSRDPGDRYEQYF | TGTGCCACCAGCAGAGATCCAGGGGACCGGTACGAGCAGTACTTC
TRBD2 | TRBJ2-1 | . | TRBV11-2 | CASSLPWTSGGLYNEQFF | TGTGCCAGCAGCTTGCCTTGGACTAGCGGGGGCCTCTACAATGAGCAGTTCTTC
TRBD2 | TRBJ2-3 | few | TRBV4-1 | CASSQAGAGAYRTDTQYF | TGCGCCAGCAGCCAAGCCGGAGCGGGGGCCTACCGCACAGATACGCAGTATTTT
. | TRBJ2-7 | many | TRBV7-2 | CASSDTSHSYEQYF | TGTGCCAGCAGCGACACATCCCACTCCTACGAGCAGTACTTC
TRBD1 | TRBJ2-6 | few | TRBV18 | CASSLRTGQDNSGANVLTF | TGTGCCAGCTCACTAAGGACAGGGCAGGATAACTCTGGGGCCAACGTCCTGACTTTC
. | TRBJ1-1 | few | TRBV7-8 | CASSLRGIKAFF | TGTGCCAGCAGCTTAAGGGGGATCAAAGCTTTCTTT
. | TRBJ2-1 | . | TRBV2 | CASSEDRGRLYNEQFF | TGTGCCAGCAGTGAAGACCGGGGCCGGTTATACAATGAGCAGTTCTTC
. | TRBJ2-1 | few | TRBV6-2/TRBV6-3 | CASSYLATLGNEQFF | TGTGCCAGCAGTTATCTGGCGACGTTAGGTAATGAGCAGTTCTTC